This T cell receptor (beta chain) derives from a study of blood T cell repertoires in COVID-19. Study-level information: Sites across the United States, Italy and Spain contributed samples from acute and convalescent COVID-19. T cells, B-cell-depleted T cells, or PBMCs supplied cDNA or gDNA.

Per germline, CDR1 SGDLS and CDR2 YYNGEE. The CDR3 is made up of 17 amino acids. Trimming cost V 0 bases and J 0 bases; bases outside gene matches: 2. TCRdb's copy holds only in-frame clones and misses some; the assay was immunoSEQ multiplex PCR. The table shows about 190,000 clones, with around 90% occurring only once. The chain couples TRBV9 to TRBJ2-3, with 12 nucleotides matching TRBD2. Sequenced sample: peripheral blood. This clonotype was sampled from a man aged 40-50 years with acute or convalescent COVID-19. The CDR3 here is CASSVGLAGGSTDTQYF. The CDR3 nucleotides read TGTGCCAGCAGCGTAGGTCTAGCGGGGGGGAGCACAGATACGCAGTATTTT.